This T cell receptor (beta chain) stems from a study of blood T cells in healthy people across ages. V shed 7 bases and J 8 bases; nucleotides not matched to a gene: 4. CDR3 length: 11 amino acids. Germline values: CDR1 SQVTM, CDR2 ANQGSEA. The study's findings and limits: Getting older went along with TCR beta diversity per million T cells dropping roughly linearly.

This clonotype was detected only once. The target antigen is unknown. Together with a sample-barcoded 5' primer, a J-beta primer mix was included in a second PCR lasting roughly 6 to 12 cycles. In TCRdb, the 5' RACE reads were re-called with MiXCR into one record per CDR3 protein. The sample holds roughly 900,000 distinct CDR3 sequences; roughly 50% are singletons and the top ten take 13%. This clonotype was sampled from a man between 25 and 39 years old in good health. The chain has TRBV29-1 and TRBJ1-2, with 10 bases fitting TRBD1. Sequencing input: blood. The CDR3 protein is CSAGTGEGYTF. DNA of the CDR3: TGCAGCGCAGGGACAGGGGAAGGCTACACCTTC.